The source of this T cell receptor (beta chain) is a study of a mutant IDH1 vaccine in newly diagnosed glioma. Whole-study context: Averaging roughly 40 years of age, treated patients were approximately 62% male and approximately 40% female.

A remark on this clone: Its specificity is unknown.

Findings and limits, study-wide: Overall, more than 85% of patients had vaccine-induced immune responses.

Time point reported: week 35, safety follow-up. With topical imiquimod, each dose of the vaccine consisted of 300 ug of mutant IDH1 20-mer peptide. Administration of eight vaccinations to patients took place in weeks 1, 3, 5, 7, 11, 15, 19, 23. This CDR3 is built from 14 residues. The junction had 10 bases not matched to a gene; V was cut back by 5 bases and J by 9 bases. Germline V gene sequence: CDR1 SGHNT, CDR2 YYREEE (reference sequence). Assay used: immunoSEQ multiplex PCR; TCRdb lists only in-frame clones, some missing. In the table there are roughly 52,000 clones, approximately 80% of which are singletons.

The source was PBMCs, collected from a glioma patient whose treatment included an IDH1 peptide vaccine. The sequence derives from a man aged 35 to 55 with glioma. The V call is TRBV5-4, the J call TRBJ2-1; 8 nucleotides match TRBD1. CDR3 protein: CASRLTGDFGEQFF. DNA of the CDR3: TGTGCCAGCAGGTTGACAGGGGATTTCGGTGAGCAGTTCTTC.